These 18 T cell receptor beta chains came from one sample sequenced in a study of CD8+CD57+ T cells in acquired aplastic anemia. Patients who underwent sequencing had shown CD8+CD57+ cell expansion by flow cytometry. Both TCR beta VDJ combination and CDR3 sequence profiling were carried out. Genomic DNA was the template for this profiling. TCRdb re-called the reads through MiXCR, storing one row per CDR3 protein. The data show about 200,000 distinct CDR3 sequences, about 62% seen once. Sequenced sample: sorted CD4+, CD8+, or CD8+CD57+ T cells (not recorded which) from PBMCs. The receptors come from a human donor with aplastic anemia.

DNA for the CDR3: TGCAGTGCCCCTTCCTTGGGGGGGTGGGAAGCTTTCTTT. It codes for CSAPSLGGWEAFF. The rearrangement links TRBV20-1 to TRBJ1-1, with D perhaps TRBD1 (5 bases). The CDR3 is 13 amino acids. Germline CDR1 reads DFQATT; CDR2 reads SNEGSKA (reference sequence). Trimming shortened V by 6 bases and J by 8 bases, and 19 bases separated the two germline ends.

CDR3 sequence: CATGGCGGRTYEQYF. Here the CDR3 DNA reads TGTGCCACCGGGGGGTGCGGGGGTCGTACCTACGAGCAGTACTTC. The genes are TRBV13 and TRBJ2-7; TRBD2 agrees at 7 bases. The CDR3 is 15 amino acids. The J segment lost 2 bases and the V segment lost 10 bases, leaving 14 bases of the junction unmatched. In germline, CDR1 is PRHDT, CDR2 FYEKMQ (reference sequence).

This rearrangement joins TRBV5-1 to TRBJ1-1; a possible D gene is TRBD1 (5 bases). Trimming cost V 3 bases and J 0 bases, with 9 bases left between them. The CDR3 extends over 14 amino acids. Germline assignment: CDR1 SGHRS and CDR2 YFSETQ. CDR3 sequence reads: CASSWDGVNTEAFF. In DNA form, the CDR3 reads TGCGCCAGCAGCTGGGACGGTGTGAACACTGAAGCTTTCTTT.

The chain uses TRBV7-3 and TRBJ2-5; 7 bases are shared with TRBD2. CDR1 SGHTA and CDR2 FQGTGA come from the germline V gene. There are 13 residues in the CDR3. V gave up 1 base and J gave up 6 bases; unmatched junction bases: 2. The CDR3, as DNA: TGTGCCAGCAGCTTAAGCGGGGGACAGACCCAGTACTTC. Residues: CASSLSGGQTQYF.

The genes are TRBV7-2 and TRBJ2-7; D not certain. In germline, CDR1 is SGHTA, CDR2 FQGNSA. V was shortened by 6 bases and J by 6 bases, with 18 bases between the two germline ends. This CDR3 region has 14 residues. DNA of the CDR3: TGTGCCAGCAGGCCTTACGTCGACTCCCGCGAGCAGTACTTC. Translation gives CASRPYVDSREQYF.

This clonotype was observed a handful of times. The rearrangement joins TRBV4-1 to TRBJ1-1; D unclear. The CDR3 spans 12 residues. The germline V gene encodes CDR1 MGHRA and CDR2 YSYEKL. V lost 4 bases, J lost 2 bases, and 5 bases lay in between. This CDR3 reads CASSRPNTEAFF. The DNA for the CDR3 is TGCGCCAGCAGCCGACCTAACACTGAAGCTTTCTTT.

The J gene is TRBJ2-7, the V gene TRBV20-1; tentatively, D is TRBD1 (6 bases). V was shortened by 8 bases and J by 0 bases, with 11 bases between the two germline ends. CDR3 size: 12 residues. Germline V gives CDR1 DFQATT, CDR2 SNEGSKA (reference sequence). CDR3 residues: CSSRDTSYEQYF. In DNA form, the CDR3 reads TGCAGTTCCCGGGACACCTCCTACGAGCAGTACTTC.

The chain couples TRBV2 to TRBJ2-7, with 9 bases that match TRBD1. This CDR3 contains 14 residues. V lost 5 bases to trimming and J lost 3 bases; unmatched junction nucleotides: 5. In germline, CDR1 is SNHLY, CDR2 FYNNEI. The CDR3 protein is CASSTGTGYYEQYF. In DNA form, the CDR3 reads TGTGCCAGCAGTACCGGGACAGGGTACTACGAGCAGTACTTC.

A remark on this clonotype: Sequence at one end of the junction differs from germline and may be a read error. J is TRBJ1-6 and V is TRBV5-1; D is uncertain. CDR3 length: 16 amino acids. CDR1 is SGHRS and CDR2 is YFSETQ in the germline V gene. Written as DNA, the CDR3 is TGTGCCAGCAGCTTGGGAGCTGAGAAAAGATATTCACCCCTCCACTTT. Translated: CASSLGAEKRYSPLHF. The entire variable domain, with the rest obtained from reference TRBV5-1 and TRBJ1-6, is as follows: KAGVTQTPRYLIKTRGQQVTLSCSPISGHRSVSWYQQTPGQGLQFLFEYFSETQRNKGNFPGRFSGRQFSNSRSEMNVSTLELGDSALYLCASSLGAEKRYSPLHFGNGTRLTVT.

Written as DNA, the CDR3 is TGTGCCACCAGCAGAGATTCCGGGACAGTCTTCAATGAGCAGTTCTTC. It encodes CATSRDSGTVFNEQFF. The chain joins TRBV15 to TRBJ2-1; 7 bases map to TRBD1. This CDR3 has 16 amino acids. V lost 0 bases and J lost 6; bases outside the gene matches: 8. Germline-derived CDR1 and CDR2 are LNHNV and YYDKDF (reference sequence). The full variable domain, in which reference TRBV15 and TRBJ2-1 provide the parts outside the CDR3, is DAMVIQNPRYQVTQFGKPVTLSCSQTLNHNVMYWYQQKSSQAPKLLFHYYDKDFNNEADTPDNFQSRRPNTSFCFLDIRSPGLGDTAMYLCATSRDSGTVFNEQFFGPGTRLTVL.

This clonotype occurred a few times. J is TRBJ2-7 and V is TRBV24-1; 7 bases map to TRBD1. V was pared by 3 bases and J by 4 bases, with 8 bases of the junction left unmatched. Germline CDR1 and CDR2: KGHDR and SFDVKD. The CDR3 totals 15 residues. The CDR3 DNA reads as TGTGCCACCAGTGATCCGGGACAGAGTCCTTACGAGCAGTACTTC. This translates into CATSDPGQSPYEQYF.

This rearrangement joins TRBV9 to TRBJ1-1, with D possibly TRBD1 on 5 matching bases. Germline V gives CDR1 SGDLS, CDR2 YYNGEE. V gave up 1 base and J gave up 3 bases, with 10 bases separating them. The CDR3 contains 14 residues. CDR3 protein: CASSVHRGYTEAFF. The CDR3 region has the DNA TGTGCCAGCAGCGTACATCGGGGGTACACTGAAGCTTTCTTT.

This clonotype has just a few counts. V is TRBV7-3 and J is TRBJ1-1; the D is unclear. Trimming took 5 bases from V and 1 from J, leaving 5 bases between them. From germline, CDR1 is SGHTA and CDR2 FQGTGA. The CDR3 sequence is 12 residues long. The CDR3 nucleotides are TGTGCCAGCAGCCGAAAGAACACTGAAGCTTTCTTT. Translating it yields CASSRKNTEAFF.

The chain is built from TRBV25-1 and TRBJ1-1; maybe TRBD1 (6 bases). Trimming cost V 2 bases and J 7 bases, with 11 bases left between them. The CDR3 contains 13 residues. In germline, CDR1 is MGHDK, CDR2 SYGVNS. CDR3 sequence (DNA): TGTGCCAGCAGTGAAGATCTCAGGGGTGAAGCTTTCTTT. Residues: CASSEDLRGEAFF.

The V call is TRBV12-3 or TRBV12-4, the J call TRBJ1-1; D gene ambiguous. The CDR3 runs to 13 residues. The germline V and J ends were trimmed by 6 bases and 6 bases, with 14 bases remaining between them. The CDR3, as DNA: TGTGCCAGCAGCCTACACAGAAACGCTGAAGCTTTCTTT. This sequence encodes CASSLHRNAEAFF.

This clonotype was observed a single time. The CDR3 is CATSDPGWLAGGSTDTQYF. The CDR3 DNA follows: TGTGCCACCAGTGATCCTGGTTGGCTAGCGGGGGGATCCACAGATACGCAGTATTTT. The V gene is TRBV24-1, the J gene TRBJ2-3, with TRBD2 identical over 11 bases. Germline values: CDR1 KGHDR, CDR2 SFDVKD. CDR3 length: 19 amino acids. Unmatched junction bases numbered 12, after V lost 3 bases and J lost 2 bases.

This clonotype was observed at least ten times. V gene TRBV20-1 combines with J gene TRBJ2-7, with a weak D call TRBD1 (5 bases). The CDR3 spans 14 residues. Looked up from germline, CDR1 is DFQATT and CDR2 is SNEGSKA (reference sequence). With 0 bases removed from V and 2 bases from J, the gap between germline ends came to 11 bases. In nucleotides, the CDR3 is TGCAGTGCTAGAGATCGTAGGACAACCTACGAGCAGTACTTC. Translation: CSARDRRTTYEQYF.

This clonotype was seen only once. The chain employs TRBV29-1 and TRBJ2-1; tentatively, D is TRBD1 (6 bases). V shed 7 bases and J shed 10 bases, with 20 bases lying between them. CDR3 length: 13 amino acids. CDR1 is SQVTM and CDR2 is ANQGSEA in the germline V gene. This CDR3 is CSGTGNWAREQFF. The CDR3 DNA follows: TGCAGCGGTACAGGGAATTGGGCTAGAGAGCAGTTCTTC.